Presented here are 8 T cell receptor beta chains from one specimen sequenced in a study of shared clonotypes between healthy human individuals. Repertoires were generated with immunoSEQ multiplex PCR, while TCRdb's copy carries only in-frame clones and drops some. The table lists about 2.4 million clones, 90% to 95% of them singletons. The sequenced sample was naive CD4+ T cells from PBMCs. This sample's subset: CD45RA+ positively selected. These TCRs come from a man between 18 and 29 years old in good health. Some clones in this sample may be carry-over from other donors' samples.

This sequence joins TRBV9 and TRBJ2-1, with 9 bases identical to TRBD2. CDR3 size: 14 residues. Germline CDR1 and CDR2: SGDLS and YYNGEE. Trimming took 0 bases from V and 6 from J; bases not matched to a gene: 1. The CDR3 DNA is TGTGCCAGCAGCGTAGAACTAGCGGGCAATGAGCAGTTCTTC. Its protein is CASSVELAGNEQFF.

V and J are TRBV28 and TRBJ2-2; TRBD1 is a possible D gene (6 bases). The CDR3 is 15 amino acids. The V end was cut by 4 bases, the J end by 2 bases, with 11 bases between. In germline, CDR1 is MDHEN, CDR2 SYDVKM. The CDR3 DNA is TGTGCCAGCAGTTCCCCCGGGACAAACACCGGGGAGCTGTTTTTT. Amino acids: CASSSPGTNTGELFF.

The gene calls are TRBV5-4 and TRBJ2-5; possibly TRBD1 for D (6 bases). V was cut by 5 bases and J by 0 bases, with 14 bases left in between. Germline V gene lookup returns CDR1 SGHNT and CDR2 YYREEE (reference sequence). This CDR3 region has 15 residues. The chain's CDR3 is CASSPRQGYQETQYF. The CDR3 DNA is TGTGCCAGCAGTCCCCGTCAGGGGTACCAAGAGACCCAGTACTTC. The variable domain in full, with the rest retrieved from reference TRBV5-4 and TRBJ2-5, is ETGVTQSPTHLIKTRGQQVTLRCSSQSGHNTVSWYQQALGQGPQFIFQYYREEENGRGNFPPRFSGLQFPNYSSELNVNALELDDSALYLCASSPRQGYQETQYFGPGTRLLVL.

This chain joins TRBV14 and TRBJ2-5; the D call may be TRBD1 or TRBD2 (5 bases each). CDR1 and CDR2 (germline): SGHDN, FVKESK. This CDR3 comprises 14 residues. V was pared by 6 bases and J by 5 bases, with 16 bases between. The CDR3 DNA reads as TGTGCCAGCAGGGGGGTCCGGAGGTCGGAGACCCAGTACTTC. Its translation is CASRGVRRSETQYF.

The rearrangement uses TRBV6-1 and TRBJ2-3; TRBD1 might be the D (5 bases). The CDR3 runs to 16 residues. V was shortened by 4 bases and J by 5 bases, with 19 bases between the two germline ends. CDR1 is MNHNS and CDR2 is SASEGT in the germline V gene. CDR3 DNA sequence: TGTGCCAGCAGTGTTGGGGCCTCACGAGTGGTAGATACGCAGTATTTT. Its protein is CASSVGASRVVDTQYF.

This clone was recorded once. The chain is built from TRBV4-1 and TRBJ1-5; 7 bases fit TRBD1. The V gene's germline CDR1 is MGHRA and CDR2 YSYEKL. J lost 3 bases, V lost 3 bases, and 11 bases had no gene match. CDR3 length: 17 amino acids. The CDR3 here is CASSQRGGADSNQPQHF. For the CDR3, the DNA is TGCGCCAGCAGCCAGCGAGGGGGCGCAGACTCCAATCAGCCCCAGCATTTT.

A single count supports this clone. The chain couples TRBV27 to TRBJ2-1; 9 bases line up with TRBD2. Per the germline V gene, CDR1 is MNHEY and CDR2 is SMNVEV (reference sequence). There are 15 residues in the CDR3. The J segment lost 0 bases and the V segment lost 7 bases, leaving 4 bases of the junction unmatched. CDR3 amino acids: CASTHSGSSYNEQFF. CDR3 in DNA: TGTGCCAGCACCCATAGCGGGAGCTCCTACAATGAGCAGTTCTTC.

This clone was seen more than once but under ten times. The genes are TRBV5-5 and TRBJ1-2, with D unclear. Germline CDR1 SGHKS, CDR2 YYEKEE (reference sequence). The CDR3 length is 14 residues. The V and J ends lost 2 bases and 4 bases respectively, with 12 bases between them. CDR3 sequence: CASSLIVTSYGYTF. CDR3 coding DNA: TGTGCCAGCAGCTTAATTGTCACCAGCTATGGCTACACCTTC.